The sequence of this T cell receptor beta chain was determined in a study of T cells in Graves' hyperthyroidism and ophthalmopathy. Template material for amplifying TCR beta CDR3 regions consisted of RNA transcripts. First-round RT-PCR with HTBI primers amplified the TCR CDR3 region. TCRdb redid the calling of the multiplex PCR reads with MiXCR, one entry per CDR3 protein. The profile covers about 260,000 distinct CDR3 sequences, with roughly 20% appearing a single time and under 65% taken by the ten largest. The V and J ends lost 3 bases and 1 base respectively, with 7 bases between them. Germline loops: CDR1 MDHEN, CDR2 SYDVKM. The CDR3 contains 14 residues. This clonotype was observed at least ten times. What it binds is unknown. Overall study results and limits: The model foresaw ophthalmopathy a median around 6.4 months prior to onset.

Reasons for excluding patients were uncontrolled infection, other autoimmune disease, pregnancy or lactation. This TCR was sampled from a man aged 30 to 39 with Graves' ophthalmopathy. The specimen sequenced was blood. This chain joins TRBV28 and TRBJ2-1, with a tentative D call TRBD1 (6 bases). CDR3 protein: CASSFRGSYNEQFF. The CDR3 DNA is TGTGCCAGCAGTTTCAGGGGTTCCTACAATGAGCAGTTCTTC.